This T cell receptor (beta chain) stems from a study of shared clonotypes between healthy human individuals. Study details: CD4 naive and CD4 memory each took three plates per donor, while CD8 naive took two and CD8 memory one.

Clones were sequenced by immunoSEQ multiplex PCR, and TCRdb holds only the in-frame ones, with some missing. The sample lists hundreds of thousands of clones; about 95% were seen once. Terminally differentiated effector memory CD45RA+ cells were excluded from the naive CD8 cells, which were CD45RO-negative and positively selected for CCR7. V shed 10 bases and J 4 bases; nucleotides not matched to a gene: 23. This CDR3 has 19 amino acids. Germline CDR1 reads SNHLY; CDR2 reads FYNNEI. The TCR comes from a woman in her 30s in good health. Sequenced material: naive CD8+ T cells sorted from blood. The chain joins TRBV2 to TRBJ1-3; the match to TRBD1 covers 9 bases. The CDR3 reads CATTISRDRVSLYGNTIYF. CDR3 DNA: TGTGCCACTACGATATCCCGGGACAGGGTATCCCTGTACGGAAACACCATATATTTT.